One sample yielded the 9 T cell receptor beta chains listed below, sequenced in a study of OX40 agonist ivuxolimab in advanced cancers. Clones were sequenced by immunoSEQ multiplex PCR, and TCRdb holds only the in-frame ones, with some missing. This sample carries under 100,000 clones, roughly 80% of them seen once, and the ten largest clones take around 5%. Sequencing used CD4+ or CD8+ T cells sorted from blood, obtained in a trial of the OX40 agonist ivuxolimab. These receptors all stem from an adult with an advanced solid tumor such as melanoma, head and neck, liver or kidney cancer.

The chain's CDR3 is CASSSHRGGPYEQYF. For the CDR3, the DNA is TGTGCCAGCAGCTCGCACAGGGGGGGTCCCTACGAGCAGTACTTC. The V and J genes are TRBV7-8 and TRBJ2-7; possibly TRBD1 for D (8 bases). This CDR3 region has 15 residues. Per the germline V gene, CDR1 is SGHVS and CDR2 is FQNEAQ. V was trimmed by 4 bases and J by 2 bases, leaving 15 bases between them.

The chain links TRBV18 to TRBJ1-3; D gene unclear. Germline CDR1 is KGHSH and CDR2 is LQKENI. This CDR3 is built from 15 residues. Deletions cut 1 base from V and 0 bases from J, with 7 bases between. CDR3 coding DNA: TGTGCCAGCTCACCACAAGGCTACTCTGGAAACACCATATATTTT. Amino acids: CASSPQGYSGNTIYF.

As to this clone: Other DNA sequences of this sample code for an identical CDR3. The chain employs TRBV6-5 and TRBJ1-1; unclear D gene. The V end was cut by 3 bases, the J end by 7 bases, with 6 bases between. CDR1 and CDR2 (germline): MNHEY, SVGAGI. The CDR3 spans 11 residues. The CDR3 is CASSYKGEAFF. CDR3 nucleotide sequence: TGTGCCAGCAGTTATAAGGGTGAAGCTTTCTTT.

This clone was seen more than once but under ten times. The chain employs TRBV5-8 and TRBJ2-7; 8 bases are shared with TRBD1. V dropped 3 bases and J dropped 1; count of bases not matched to a gene: 9. The CDR3 contains 16 residues. The germline V gene has CDR1 SGHTS and CDR2 YDEGEE. CDR3 protein: CASSSTVDRGSYEQYF. The CDR3 region has the DNA TGTGCCAGCAGCTCCACGGTAGACAGGGGTTCCTACGAGCAGTACTTC. The full variable domain, its missing parts supplied by reference TRBV5-8 and TRBJ2-7, is EAGVTQSPTHLIKTRGQQATLRCSPISGHTSVYWYQQALGLGLQFLLWYDEGEERNRGNFPPRFSGRQFPNYSSELNVNALELEDSALYLCASSSTVDRGSYEQYFGPGTRLTVT.

The CDR3 loop reads CASSLNQAYEQYF. In DNA, the CDR3 is TGTGCCAGCAGCTTAAACCAGGCCTACGAGCAGTACTTC. This chain joins TRBV7-2 and TRBJ2-7; D is unclear. Germline loops: CDR1 SGHTA, CDR2 FQGNSA. This CDR3 region has 13 residues. The germline V and J ends were trimmed by 2 bases and 2 bases, with 7 bases remaining between them. Looking up the rest from reference TRBV7-2 and TRBJ2-7 gives the full variable domain: GAGVSQSPSNKVTEKGKDVELRCDPISGHTALYWYRQSLGQGLEFLIYFQGNSAPDKSGLPSDRFSAERTGGSVSTLTIQRTQQEDSAVYLCASSLNQAYEQYFGPGTRLTVT.

The chain uses TRBV27 and TRBJ1-1; 9 nucleotides match TRBD1. The germline V gene has CDR1 MNHEY and CDR2 SMNVEV (reference sequence). V shed 6 bases and J 4 bases; nucleotides not matched to a gene: 6. The length of the CDR3 is 14 residues. CDR3 in amino acids: CASRPETGGTEAFF. DNA of the CDR3: TGTGCCAGCAGACCTGAGACAGGGGGCACTGAAGCTTTCTTT.

This clone was seen only once. This chain connects TRBV6-5 to TRBJ2-1, with D possibly matching TRBD1 (6 bases). This CDR3 is 13 amino acids long. V was shortened by 5 bases and J by 5 bases, with 10 bases between the two germline ends. The V gene's germline CDR1 is MNHEY and CDR2 SVGAGI. The CDR3 sequence is CASSPRGHNEQFF. The CDR3 DNA follows: TGTGCCAGCAGTCCCAGGGGCCACAATGAGCAGTTCTTC.

The DNA for the CDR3 is TGTGCCAGCAGCTTAAGAGCGGGGGCAGGGGCCAACGTCCTGACTTTC. This gives the protein CASSLRAGAGANVLTF. The V and J genes are TRBV7-3 and TRBJ2-6; TRBD2 aligns across 8 bases. Per the germline V gene, CDR1 is SGHTA and CDR2 is FQGTGA. The CDR3 length is 16 residues. Trimming cost V 1 base and J 4 bases; bases outside gene matches: 3.

The chain uses TRBV5-8 and TRBJ2-1; D tentatively fits TRBD1 or TRBD2 (5 bases each). Germline V gene data show CDR1 as SGHTS and CDR2 as YDEGEE. This CDR3 contains 15 residues. V lost 0 bases to trimming and J lost 4 bases, with 11 bases between them. The CDR3: CASSLGTGQYNEQFF. CDR3 DNA sequence: TGTGCCAGCAGCTTGGGGACGGGGCAGTACAATGAGCAGTTCTTC.